The clone carrying this T cell receptor beta chain was observed a handful of times. Its matching antigen is unknown. The V gene's germline CDR1 is SEHNR and CDR2 FQNEAQ (reference sequence). J was trimmed by 5 bases and V by 1 base; bases with no gene match: 7. The CDR3 is 15 amino acids. This entry comes from a study of beta chain features in type 1 diabetes. At the level of the study: Under 140,000,000 sorted cells were examined across all samples.

Study-level findings and limits: The naive, central memory and Treg TCRB repertoires showed an apparent similarity that was greater among patients than among healthy donors. When VDJ junctions were examined, type 1 diabetes patients showed fewer insertions and more deletions. Among all four CD4+ subsets, Type 1 diabetes patients had TCRB CDR3s that were moderately but significantly shorter.

Sort purity for all populations was recorded as exceeding 98%. The investigators reverse transcribed all of the isolated RNA, so they sequenced expressed TCRB transcripts. Generated by immunoSEQ multiplex PCR, the TCRdb table keeps only in-frame clones and is missing some. Here the sample spans 600,000 to 750,000 clones, around 12% being singletons. This chain joins TRBV7-9 and TRBJ2-5, with TRBD1 matching 7 bases. Source material: naive CD4+ T cells from blood. The receptor comes from a man aged 30 to 39 with type 1 diabetes. The CDR3 sequence: CASSLGSTGMETQYF. The CDR3 coding sequence is TGTGCCAGCAGCTTAGGGTCGACAGGGATGGAGACCCAGTACTTC.